This TCR beta chain emerged from a study of shared T cell receptors in the human thymus. Here immunoSEQ multiplex PCR was the method, and the copy in TCRdb shows in-frame clones only, minus some. The sample yields roughly 550,000 clones, around three quarters seen once. With V trimmed by 2 bases and J by 3 bases, 22 bases remained unmatched. The CDR3 is made up of 20 amino acids. Germline lookup yields CDR1 LGHNA and CDR2 YSLEER. These data were likewise used in another study, on human thymus T cells.

Sequenced sample: thymocytes. The TCR comes from a boy in the first two years of life with a congenital heart defect. This chain uses TRBV4-3 with TRBJ2-7; 7 nucleotides line up with TRBD2. CDR3 region: CASSQNSSLFRGRTLYEQYF. The DNA for the CDR3 is TGCGCCAGCAGCCAAAATTCTTCTCTCTTCCGCGGGAGAACGCTCTACGAGCAGTACTTC.